A selection of T cell receptor beta chains follows, all from one sample in a study of breast tumors, draining lymph nodes, adjacent tissues. Each CDR3 protein gets one entry after TCRdb re-called the multiplex PCR reads with MiXCR. The table includes 150,000 to 200,000 distinct CDR3 sequences, about 30% detected once. Sequenced sample: axillary lymph node tissue. The receptors here all came from a female donor with breast cancer. Some clones in this sample may be carry-over from other donors' samples. CDR3s include the opening cysteine and the closing phenylalanine or tryptophan. A D gene is named only where the DNA matches it firmly. Expanded clones are given a class, and other clones once, few, many or no size at all.

>TRBJ2-3|NA|13|many|TRBV15
CATSRGGTDTQYF
TGTGCCACCAGCAGAGGAGGGACAGATACGCAGTATTTT
>TRBJ2-5|TRBD2|15|many|TRBV6-5
CASTLIAGGWETQYF
TGTGCCAGCACACTAATAGCGGGAGGTTGGGAGACCCAGTACTTC
>TRBJ2-7|TRBD1|15|NA|TRBV20-1
CSAKKSRDRAYEQYF
TGCAGTGCTAAAAAATCTAGGGACAGGGCCTACGAGCAGTACTTC
>TRBJ1-2|NA|14|many|TRBV6-1
CASREHVGDYGYTF
TGTGCCAGCAGGGAGCATGTTGGGGACTATGGCTACACCTTC
>TRBJ1-2|NA|16|many|TRBV19
CASSATEDSRAYGYTF
TGTGCCAGTAGCGCCACCGAGGACAGCCGAGCGTATGGCTACACCTTC
>TRBJ2-3|TRBD2|16|many|TRBV5-6
CASSSVAGGPTDTQYF
TGTGCCAGCAGCTCAGTAGCGGGGGGGCCGACAGATACGCAGTATTTT
>TRBJ2-2|TRBD2|16|NA|TRBV19
CASSLTGGLRTGELFF
TGTGCCAGTAGTTTGACGGGGGGGTTGCGGACCGGGGAGCTGTTTTTT
>TRBJ2-2|NA|12|many|TRBV2
CAGPTDTGELFF
TGTGCCGGACCGACAGACACCGGGGAGCTGTTTTTT
>TRBJ1-1|NA|14|NA|TRBV19
CASGDPQRNTEAFF
TGTGCCAGTGGGGACCCTCAGCGAAACACTGAAGCTTTCTTT
>TRBJ2-7|TRBD1|15|many|TRBV7-8
CASSILRGGADEQYF
TGTGCCAGCAGCATCCTACGAGGGGGCGCGGACGAGCAGTACTTC
>TRBJ1-5|NA|14|NA|TRBV5-1
CASSLGAGETYEHF
TGCGCCAGCAGCTTGGGGGCGGGGGAGACCTACGAGCATTTT
>TRBJ2-7|NA|11|many|TRBV24-1
CATKEGYEQYF
TGTGCCACGAAGGAGGGATACGAGCAGTACTTC
>TRBJ2-7|NA|15|few|TRBV6-6
CASSRDPLRGVEQYF
TGTGCCAGCAGTCGGGACCCATTAAGGGGAGTCGAGCAGTACTTC
>TRBJ2-7|TRBD2|14|many|TRBV11-2
CASSPLAGGYEQYF
TGTGCCAGCAGCCCTCTAGCGGGAGGCTACGAGCAGTACTTC
>TRBJ1-6|NA|15|NA|TRBV2
CASRKQGTGNSPLHF
TGTGCCAGCAGAAAACAGGGTACGGGAAACTCACCCCTCCACTTT
>TRBJ2-2|NA|14|NA|TRBV2
CASSSRPATGGLFF
TGTGCCAGCAGTTCTAGACCGGCCACTGGGGGGCTGTTTTTT
>TRBJ2-7|NA|13|many|TRBV20-1
CSASPDGSYEQYF
TGCAGTGCTTCCCCGGACGGATCCTACGAGCAGTACTTC
>TRBJ2-5|NA|14|NA|TRBV2
CASRLGAGQETQYF
TGTGCCAGCAGGCTGGGGGCGGGGCAAGAGACCCAGTACTTC
>TRBJ2-1|TRBD2|13|NA|TRBV24-1
CATLSGGLNEQFF
TGTGCTACCCTTAGCGGGGGGTTGAATGAGCAGTTCTTC
>TRBJ2-2|NA|14|many|TRBV12-3/TRBV12-4
CASSSSTLTGELFF
NA
>TRBJ2-1|TRBD1|18|NA|TRBV7-7
CASSPHIGQGGSYNEQFF
TGTGCTAGCAGCCCACACATTGGACAGGGGGGGTCCTACAATGAGCAGTTCTTC
>TRBJ2-1|TRBD1|16|NA|TRBV6-2/TRBV6-3
CASSYLADRVYNEQFF
TGTGCCAGCAGTTACCTTGCTGACAGGGTCTACAATGAGCAGTTCTTC
>TRBJ2-3|TRBD2|16|many|TRBV20-1
CSARRLAGGQADTQYF
TGCAGTGCTCGAAGACTAGCGGGGGGGCAGGCAGATACGCAGTATTTT
>TRBJ1-4|NA|12|many|TRBV13
CASSVDNEKLFF
TGTGCCAGCAGCGTTGATAATGAAAAACTGTTTTTT
>TRBJ1-1|NA|13|NA|TRBV19
CASSIYGDTEAFF
TGTGCCAGTAGTATATACGGGGACACTGAAGCTTTCTTT
>TRBJ1-4|TRBD1|16|many|TRBV10-3
CASRDSEALANEKLFF
TGTGCCTCACGGGACAGTGAAGCCCTGGCTAATGAAAAACTGTTTTTT
>TRBJ2-1|TRBD2|12|NA|TRBV29-1
CSLGLAVNEQFF
TGCAGCTTGGGACTAGCCGTCAATGAGCAGTTCTTC
>TRBJ1-6|NA|14|many|TRBV20-1
CSASEGHQNSPLHF
TGCAGTGCTAGTGAGGGACACCAGAATTCACCCCTCCACTTT
>TRBJ1-2|TRBD1|15|NA|TRBV7-2
CASSPGTGAFYGYTF
TGTGCCAGCAGCCCGGGGACAGGGGCTTTCTATGGCTACACCTTC
>TRBJ1-5|NA|15|many|TRBV7-9
CARDTAPYSNQPQHF
TGTGCCAGGGACACGGCTCCTTATAGCAATCAGCCCCAGCATTTT
>TRBJ1-2|TRBD1|17|many|TRBV11-3
CASSLDLRDRGFYGYTF
TGTGCCAGCAGCTTAGATCTCCGGGACAGGGGCTTTTATGGCTACACCTTC
>TRBJ2-1|NA|14|many|TRBV7-2
CASSSVHEGWEQSF
TGTGCCAGCAGCTCCGTACACGAGGGATGGGAGCAGTCCTTC
>TRBJ1-3|NA|14|many|TRBV13
CASSFGQLGNTIYF
TGTGCCAGCAGCTTCGGACAACTCGGAAACACCATATATTTT
>TRBJ1-5|NA|13|many|TRBV14
CASSQGFNQPQHF
TGTGCCAGCAGCCAAGGTTTCAATCAGCCCCAGCATTTT
>TRBJ2-3|NA|14|NA|TRBV12-3/TRBV12-4
CASSATPGADTQYF
TGTGCCAGCAGTGCTACCCCCGGGGCAGATACGCAGTACTTT
>TRBJ1-4|TRBD1|16|NA|TRBV20-1
CSARGTSQGGRGTLFF
TGCAGTGCTAGAGGGACCTCCCAGGGGGGGCGGGGAACACTGTTTTTT
>TRBJ2-7|NA|17|NA|TRBV18
CASSPRSGHLFSYEQYF
TGTGCCAGCTCACCACGTTCGGGGCACCTATTCTCCTACGAGCAGTACTTC
>TRBJ2-7|TRBD1|15|many|TRBV6-5
CASSYLRDSSYEQYF
TGTGCCAGCAGTTACCTACGGGACAGTTCCTACGAGCAGTACTTC
>TRBJ1-2|NA|12|once|TRBV7-2
CASSPGAHGYTF
TGTGCCAGCAGCCCGGGGGCGCATGGCTACACCTTC
>TRBJ2-5|NA|13|many|TRBV6-1
CASSVRVQETQYF
TGTGCCAGCAGTGTACGAGTTCAAGAGACCCAGTACTTC
>TRBJ2-7|NA|13|many|TRBV12-3/TRBV12-4
CASRQGGSYEQYF
TGTGCCAGCAGACAGGGTGGGTCCTACGAGCAGTACTTC
>TRBJ2-5|NA|15|many|TRBV12-3/TRBV12-4
CASNDRDTIQETQYF
TGTGCCAGCAATGACCGGGACACTATCCAAGAGACCCAGTACTTC
>TRBJ1-5|NA|15|many|TRBV15
CATSRERGSNQPQHF
TGTGCCACCAGCAGAGAGAGAGGTAGCAATCAGCCCCAGCATTTT
>TRBJ1-4|NA|13|many|TRBV20-1
CSARTGAGEKLFF
TGCAGTGCTAGAACTGGCGCTGGGGAAAAACTGTTTTTT
>TRBJ1-2|TRBD1|12|many|TRBV14
CASTYRGYGYTF
TGTGCCAGCACCTACAGGGGATATGGCTACACCTTC
>TRBJ2-5|NA|14|NA|TRBV29-1
CSVGQGAGWETQYF
TGCAGCGTTGGACAGGGAGCGGGATGGGAGACCCAGTACTTC
>TRBJ2-5|NA|14|many|TRBV9
CASSVGGGQETQYF
TGTGCCAGCAGCGTAGGTGGAGGCCAAGAGACCCAGTACTTC
>TRBJ1-6|NA|14|NA|TRBV4-2
CASSPTDYNSPLHF
TGTGCCAGCAGCCCTACTGACTATAATTCACCCCTCCACTTT
>TRBJ1-4|TRBD1|13|NA|TRBV7-8
CASSATRDRELFF
TGTGCCAGCAGCGCAACCCGGGACAGGGAACTGTTTTTT
>TRBJ2-2|TRBD2|15|many|TRBV20-1
CSARLTSVNTGELFF
TGCAGTGCTAGACTGACTAGCGTCAACACCGGGGAGCTGTTTTTT
>TRBJ2-7|NA|14|NA|TRBV20-1
CSASAAGASSEQYF
TGCAGTGCTAGTGCCGCGGGGGCCTCCTCCGAGCAGTACTTC
>TRBJ2-5|TRBD1|17|many|TRBV11-3
CASSPGTGTTSQETQYF
TGTGCCAGCAGCCCCGGGACAGGGACTACTAGTCAAGAGACCCAGTACTTC
>TRBJ2-1|NA|14|many|TRBV19
CASRGRDRYNEQFF
TGTGCCAGCCGCGGGCGGGACCGGTACAATGAGCAGTTCTTC
>TRBJ2-5|NA|13|many|TRBV6-7
CASSAIFQETQYF
TGTGCCAGCAGCGCAATATTCCAAGAGACCCAGTACTTC
>TRBJ1-1|TRBD1|14|NA|TRBV13
CASSSRTGGKRAFF
TGTGCCAGCAGCTCGAGGACAGGGGGGAAGCGGGCTTTCTTT